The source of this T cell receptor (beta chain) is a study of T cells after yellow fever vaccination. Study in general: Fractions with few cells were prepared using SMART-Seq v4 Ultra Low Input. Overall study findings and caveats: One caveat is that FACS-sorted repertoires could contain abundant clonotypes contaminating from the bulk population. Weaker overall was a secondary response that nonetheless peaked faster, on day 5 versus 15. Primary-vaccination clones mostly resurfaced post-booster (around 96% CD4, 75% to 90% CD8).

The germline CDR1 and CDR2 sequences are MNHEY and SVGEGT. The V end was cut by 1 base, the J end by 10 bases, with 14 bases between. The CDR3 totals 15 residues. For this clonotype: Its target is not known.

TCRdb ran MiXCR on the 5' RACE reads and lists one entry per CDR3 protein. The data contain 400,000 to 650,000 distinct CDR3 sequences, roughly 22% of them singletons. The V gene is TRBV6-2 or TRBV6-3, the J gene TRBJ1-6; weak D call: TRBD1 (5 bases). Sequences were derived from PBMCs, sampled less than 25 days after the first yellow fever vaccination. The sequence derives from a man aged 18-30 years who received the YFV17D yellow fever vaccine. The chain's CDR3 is CASSYFFGGGSPLHF. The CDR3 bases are TGTGCCAGCAGTTACTTCTTTGGGGGGGGATCACCCCTCCACTTT.